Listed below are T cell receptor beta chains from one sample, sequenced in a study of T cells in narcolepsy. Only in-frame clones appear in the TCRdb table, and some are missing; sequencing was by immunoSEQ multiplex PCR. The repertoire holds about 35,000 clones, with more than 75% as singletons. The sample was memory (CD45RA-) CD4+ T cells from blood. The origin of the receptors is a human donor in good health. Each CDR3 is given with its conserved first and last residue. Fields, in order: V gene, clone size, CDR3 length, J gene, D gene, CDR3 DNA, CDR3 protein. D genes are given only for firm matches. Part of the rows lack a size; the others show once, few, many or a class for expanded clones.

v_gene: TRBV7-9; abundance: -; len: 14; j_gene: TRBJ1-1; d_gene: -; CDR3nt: TGTGCCAGCAGCTTAGGGACAGCGAACACTGAAGCTTTCTTT; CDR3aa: CASSLGTANTEAFF
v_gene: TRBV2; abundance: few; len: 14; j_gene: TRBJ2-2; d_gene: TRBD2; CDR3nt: TGTGCCAGCAGAGGGACTAGCTTCACCGGGGAGCTGTTTTTT; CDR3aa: CASRGTSFTGELFF
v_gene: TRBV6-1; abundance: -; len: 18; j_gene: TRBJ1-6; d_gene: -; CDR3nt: TGTGCCAGCAGTGAAGTTCGGCAGGAAAGCTCCTATAATTCACCCCTCCACTTT; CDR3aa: CASSEVRQESSYNSPLHF
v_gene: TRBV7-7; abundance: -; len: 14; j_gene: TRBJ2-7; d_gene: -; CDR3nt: TGTGCCAGCAGCCCCGGACATTCATCCTACGAGCAGTACTTC; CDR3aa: CASSPGHSSYEQYF
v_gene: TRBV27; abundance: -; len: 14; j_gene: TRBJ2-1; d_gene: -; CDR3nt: TGTGCCAGCAGTTCGATTTTGGAGGGCGAATGGCAGTTCTTC; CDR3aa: CASSSILEGEWQFF
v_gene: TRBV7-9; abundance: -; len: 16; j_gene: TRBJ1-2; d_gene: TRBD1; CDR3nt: TGTGCCAGCAGCTTAGGGACTACAGGGGACCACTATGGCTACACCTTC; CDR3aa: CASSLGTTGDHYGYTF
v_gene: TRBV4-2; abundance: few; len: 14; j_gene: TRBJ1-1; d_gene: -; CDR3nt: TGTGCCAGCAGCCAACGTACCGGGAACACTGAAGCTTTCTTT; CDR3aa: CASSQRTGNTEAFF
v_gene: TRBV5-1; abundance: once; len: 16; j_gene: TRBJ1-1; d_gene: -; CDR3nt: TGCGCCAGCAGCTGGCGGGGAGCTCCCCTTTGGACTGAAGCTTTCTTT; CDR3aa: CASSWRGAPLWTEAFF
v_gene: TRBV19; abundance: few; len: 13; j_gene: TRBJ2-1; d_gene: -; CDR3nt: TGTGCCAGTAGTCTTACAGCGTACAATGAGCAGTTCTTC; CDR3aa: CASSLTAYNEQFF
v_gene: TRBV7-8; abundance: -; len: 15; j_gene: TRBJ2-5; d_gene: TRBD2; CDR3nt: TGTGCCAGCAGCTTCTCTAGCGGGGCCCCCCAGACCCAGTACTTC; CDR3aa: CASSFSSGAPQTQYF
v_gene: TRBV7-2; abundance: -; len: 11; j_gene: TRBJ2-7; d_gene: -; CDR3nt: TGTGCCAGCAGCATTTTGGGCGGGCAGTACTTC; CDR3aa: CASSILGGQYF
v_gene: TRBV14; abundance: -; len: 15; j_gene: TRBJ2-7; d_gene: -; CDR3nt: TGTGCCAGCAGCGAAACGCGGACCAGGGTCCACGAGCAGTACTTC; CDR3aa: CASSETRTRVHEQYF
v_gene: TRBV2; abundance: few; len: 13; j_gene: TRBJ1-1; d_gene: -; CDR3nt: TGTGCCAGCAGTGGTCAGATAAACACTGAAGCTTTCTTT; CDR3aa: CASSGQINTEAFF
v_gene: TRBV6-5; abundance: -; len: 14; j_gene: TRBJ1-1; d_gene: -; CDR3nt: TGTGCCAGCAGCCCACAGGGAAGGGGCACTGAAGCTTTCTTT; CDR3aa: CASSPQGRGTEAFF
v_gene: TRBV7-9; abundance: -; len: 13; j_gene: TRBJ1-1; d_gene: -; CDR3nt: TGTGCCAGCAGTCAAAGGGCAAGTGATGAAGCTTTCTTT; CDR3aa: CASSQRASDEAFF
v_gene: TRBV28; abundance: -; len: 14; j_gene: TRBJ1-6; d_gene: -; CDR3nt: TGTGCCAGCAGGCGGACGGATAATAATTCACCCCTCCACTTT; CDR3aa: CASRRTDNNSPLHF
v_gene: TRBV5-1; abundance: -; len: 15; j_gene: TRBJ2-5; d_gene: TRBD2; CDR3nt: TGCGCCAGCAGGTTGGATAGCGGGGTTGGGGAGACCCAGTACTTC; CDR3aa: CASRLDSGVGETQYF
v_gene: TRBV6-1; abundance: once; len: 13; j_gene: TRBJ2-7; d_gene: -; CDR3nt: TGTGCCAGCAGTCTTAATAGGGGGTACGAGCAGTACTTC; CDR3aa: CASSLNRGYEQYF
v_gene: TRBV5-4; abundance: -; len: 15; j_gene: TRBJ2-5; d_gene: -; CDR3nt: TGTGCCAGCAGCGTAGGACGGACAGCCAAAGAGACCCAGTACTTC; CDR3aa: CASSVGRTAKETQYF
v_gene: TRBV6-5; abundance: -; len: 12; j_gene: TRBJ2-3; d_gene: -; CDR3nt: TGTGCCAGCAGGCCGGGCCGGGATACGCAGTATTTT; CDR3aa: CASRPGRDTQYF
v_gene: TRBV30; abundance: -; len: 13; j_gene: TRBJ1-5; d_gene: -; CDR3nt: TGTGCCTGGAGCCAAATCGGGGGCCAGCCCCAGCATTTT; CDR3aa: CAWSQIGGQPQHF
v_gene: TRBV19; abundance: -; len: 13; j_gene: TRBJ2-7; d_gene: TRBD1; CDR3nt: TGTGCCAGTAGTCCCCGGGACAGGAGCGAGCAGTACTTC; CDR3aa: CASSPRDRSEQYF
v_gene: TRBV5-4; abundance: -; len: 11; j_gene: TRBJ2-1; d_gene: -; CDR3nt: TGTGCCAGCAGCTACTACAATGAGCAGTTCTTC; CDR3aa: CASSYYNEQFF
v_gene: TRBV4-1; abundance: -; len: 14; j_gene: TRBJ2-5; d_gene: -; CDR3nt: TGCGCCAGCAGCCCGCTGGGGTTGGGGGAGACCCAGTACTTC; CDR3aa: CASSPLGLGETQYF
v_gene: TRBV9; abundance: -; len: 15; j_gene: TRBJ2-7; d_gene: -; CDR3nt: TGTGCCAGCAGCGTCAATGGGCAGGCCGGATACGAGCAGTACTTC; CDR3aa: CASSVNGQAGYEQYF
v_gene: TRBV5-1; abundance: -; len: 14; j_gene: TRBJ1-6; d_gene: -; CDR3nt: TGCGCCAGCAGCTTGGACGGCTTTAATTCACCCCTCCACTTT; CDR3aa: CASSLDGFNSPLHF
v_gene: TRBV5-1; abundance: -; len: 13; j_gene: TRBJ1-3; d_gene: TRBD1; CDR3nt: TGCGCCAGCAGCCAGGACAGGGTGGACACCATATATTTT; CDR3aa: CASSQDRVDTIYF
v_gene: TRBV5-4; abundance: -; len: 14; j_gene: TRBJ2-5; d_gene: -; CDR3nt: TGTGCCAGCAGCCGAGCAGGGGTAGGGGAGACCCAGTACTTC; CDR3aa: CASSRAGVGETQYF
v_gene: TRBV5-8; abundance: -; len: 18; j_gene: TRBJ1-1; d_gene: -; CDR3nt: TGTGCCAGCAGCTTGAGCTGGCAGGGGCAAGGAGGTGGCACTGAAGCTTTCTTT; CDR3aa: CASSLSWQGQGGGTEAFF
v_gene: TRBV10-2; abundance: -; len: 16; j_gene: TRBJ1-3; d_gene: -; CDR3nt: TGCGCCAGCAGTGATCTGGCAGGCGTCTCTGGAAACACCATATATTTT; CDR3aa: CASSDLAGVSGNTIYF
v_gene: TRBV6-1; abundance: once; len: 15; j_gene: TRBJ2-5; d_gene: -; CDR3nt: TGTGCCAGCATTCCTTATTCCTTGTACCAAGAGACCCAGTACTTC; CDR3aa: CASIPYSLYQETQYF
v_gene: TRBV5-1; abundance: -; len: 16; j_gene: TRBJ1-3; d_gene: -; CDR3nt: TGCGCCAGCAGCTTGGCCCCCCTCGGCCCTGGAAACACCATATATTTT; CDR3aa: CASSLAPLGPGNTIYF
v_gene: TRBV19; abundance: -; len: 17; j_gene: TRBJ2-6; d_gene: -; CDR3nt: TGTGCCAGTAGTATAGTCAGGGGAGTCTCTGGGGCCAACGTCCTGACTTTC; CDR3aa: CASSIVRGVSGANVLTF
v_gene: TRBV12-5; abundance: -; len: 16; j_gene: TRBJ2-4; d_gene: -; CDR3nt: TGTGCTAGTGGTTTGGTCCGGGACAATTGGAATTACATTCAGTACTTC; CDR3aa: CASGLVRDNWNYIQYF
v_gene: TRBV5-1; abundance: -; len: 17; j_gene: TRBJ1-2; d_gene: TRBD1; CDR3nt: TGCGCCAGCAGCGAGGTCCCGGAACAGGGGGCTAACTATGGCTACACCTTC; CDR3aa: CASSEVPEQGANYGYTF
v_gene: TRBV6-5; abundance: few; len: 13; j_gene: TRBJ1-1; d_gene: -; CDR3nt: TGTGCCAGCAGCGAAGGGGAGGGCACTGAAGCTTTCTTT; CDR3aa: CASSEGEGTEAFF
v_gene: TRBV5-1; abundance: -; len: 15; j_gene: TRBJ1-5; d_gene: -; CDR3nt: TGCGCCAGCAGCCCAGGGACACAACCGAATCAGCCCCAGCATTTT; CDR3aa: CASSPGTQPNQPQHF
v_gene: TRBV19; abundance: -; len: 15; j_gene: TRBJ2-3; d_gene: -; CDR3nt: TGTGCCAGTAGGGTAGCGGCGAGGAGGGGGGATACGCAGTATTTT; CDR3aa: CASRVAARRGDTQYF